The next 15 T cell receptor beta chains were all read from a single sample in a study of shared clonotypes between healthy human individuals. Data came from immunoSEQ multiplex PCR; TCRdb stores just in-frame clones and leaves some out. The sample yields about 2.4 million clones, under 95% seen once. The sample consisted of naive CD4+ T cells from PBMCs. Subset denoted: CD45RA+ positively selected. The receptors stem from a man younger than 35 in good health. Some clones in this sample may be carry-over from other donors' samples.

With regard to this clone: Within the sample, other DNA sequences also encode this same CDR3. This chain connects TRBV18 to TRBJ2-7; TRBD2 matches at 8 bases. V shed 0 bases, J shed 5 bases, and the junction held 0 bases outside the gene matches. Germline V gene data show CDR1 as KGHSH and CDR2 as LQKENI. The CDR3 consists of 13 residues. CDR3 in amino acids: CASSPPAGDEQYF. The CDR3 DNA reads TGTGCCAGCTCACCACCAGCGGGGGACGAGCAGTACTTC.

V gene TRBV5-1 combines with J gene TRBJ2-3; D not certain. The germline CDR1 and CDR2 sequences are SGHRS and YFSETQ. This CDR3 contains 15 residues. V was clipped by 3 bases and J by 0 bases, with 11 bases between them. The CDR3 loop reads CASSWSPPSTDTQYF. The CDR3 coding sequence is TGCGCCAGCAGCTGGAGTCCACCTAGCACAGATACGCAGTATTTT.

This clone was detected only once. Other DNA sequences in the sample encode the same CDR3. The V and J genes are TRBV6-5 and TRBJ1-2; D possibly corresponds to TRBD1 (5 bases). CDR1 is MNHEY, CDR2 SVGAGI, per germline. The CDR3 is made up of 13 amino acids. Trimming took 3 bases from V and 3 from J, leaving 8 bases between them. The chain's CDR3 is CASSYVRDYGYTF. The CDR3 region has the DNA TGTGCCAGCAGTTATGTCAGGGACTATGGCTACACCTTC.

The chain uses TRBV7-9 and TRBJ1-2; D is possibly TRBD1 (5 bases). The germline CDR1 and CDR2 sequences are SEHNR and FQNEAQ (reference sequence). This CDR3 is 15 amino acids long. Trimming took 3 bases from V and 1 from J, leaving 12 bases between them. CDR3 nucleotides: TGTGCCAGCAGCTTTGGCGGGACCCTTAACTATGGCTACACCTTC. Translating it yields CASSFGGTLNYGYTF.

CDR3 loop: CASSGIYNEQFF. The CDR3, as DNA: TGTGCCAGCAGCGGGATTTACAATGAGCAGTTCTTC. The chain links TRBV9 to TRBJ2-1; D remains unclear. Per germline, CDR1 SGDLS and CDR2 YYNGEE. The CDR3 extends over 12 amino acids. The V end lost 3 bases, the J end lost 4 bases, and 5 bases lay between the germline ends.

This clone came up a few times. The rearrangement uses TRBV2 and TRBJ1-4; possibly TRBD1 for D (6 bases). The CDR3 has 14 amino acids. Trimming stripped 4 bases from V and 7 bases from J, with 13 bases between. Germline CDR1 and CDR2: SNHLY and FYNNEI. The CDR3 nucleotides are TGTGCCAGCAGTGTCGGGGGGCTTGGTGAAAAACTGTTTTTT. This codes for CASSVGGLGEKLFF. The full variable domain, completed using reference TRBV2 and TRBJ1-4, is EPEVTQTPSHQVTQMGQEVILRCVPISNHLYFYWYRQILGQKVEFLVSFYNNEISEKSEIFDDQFSVERPDGSNFTLKIRSTKLEDSAMYFCASSVGGLGEKLFFGSGTQLSVL.

The CDR3 coding sequence is TGTGCCTGGGGGTACAGGGAGTTAGATTCACCCCTCCACTTT. Residues: CAWGYRELDSPLHF. The chain combines TRBV30 with TRBJ1-6; a weak D match, TRBD1 (6 bases). CDR1 and CDR2 (germline): GTSNPN, SVGIG (reference sequence). The CDR3 runs 14 residues. V was shortened by 5 bases and J by 8 bases, with 16 bases between the two germline ends.

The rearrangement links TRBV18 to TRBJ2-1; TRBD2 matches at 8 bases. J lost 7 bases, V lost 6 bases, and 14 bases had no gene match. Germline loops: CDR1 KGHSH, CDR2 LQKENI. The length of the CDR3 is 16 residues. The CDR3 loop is CASSTSGTSFGNEQFF. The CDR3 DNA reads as TGTGCCAGCTCGACCTCCGGGACTAGTTTCGGAAATGAGCAGTTCTTC.

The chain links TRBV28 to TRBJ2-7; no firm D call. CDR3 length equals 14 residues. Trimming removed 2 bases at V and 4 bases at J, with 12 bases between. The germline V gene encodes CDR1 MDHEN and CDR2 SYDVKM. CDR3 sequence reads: CASSLRISLYEQYF. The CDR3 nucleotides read TGTGCCAGCAGTTTACGCATAAGTTTATACGAGCAGTACTTC.

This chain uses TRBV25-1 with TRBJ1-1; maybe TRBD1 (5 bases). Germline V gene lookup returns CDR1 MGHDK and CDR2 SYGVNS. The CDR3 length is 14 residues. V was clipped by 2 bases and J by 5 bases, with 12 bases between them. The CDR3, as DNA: TGTGCCAGCAGTGAACAGGGACGAATTACTGAAGCTTTCTTT. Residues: CASSEQGRITEAFF.

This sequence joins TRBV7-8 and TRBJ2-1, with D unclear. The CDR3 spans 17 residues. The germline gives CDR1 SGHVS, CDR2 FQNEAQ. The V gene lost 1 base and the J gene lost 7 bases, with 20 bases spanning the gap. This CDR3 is CASSLVLHNPQDNEQFF. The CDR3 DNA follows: TGTGCCAGCAGCTTAGTCCTGCATAACCCCCAGGATAATGAGCAGTTCTTC. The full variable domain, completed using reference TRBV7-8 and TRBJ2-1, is GAGVSQSPRYKVAKRGQDVALRCDPISGHVSLFWYQQALGQGPEFLTYFQNEAQLDKSGLPSDRFFAERPEGSVSTLKIQRTQQEDSAVYLCASSLVLHNPQDNEQFFGPGTRLTVL.

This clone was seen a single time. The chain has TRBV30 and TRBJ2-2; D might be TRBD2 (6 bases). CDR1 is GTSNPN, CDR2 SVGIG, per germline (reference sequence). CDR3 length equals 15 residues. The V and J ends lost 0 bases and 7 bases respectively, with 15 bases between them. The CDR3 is CAWSVGVRRDGELFF. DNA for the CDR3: TGTGCCTGGAGTGTGGGGGTCAGGCGGGACGGGGAGCTGTTTTTT.

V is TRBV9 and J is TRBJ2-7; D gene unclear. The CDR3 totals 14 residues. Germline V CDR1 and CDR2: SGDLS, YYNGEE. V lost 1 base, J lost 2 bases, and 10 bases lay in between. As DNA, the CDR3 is TGTGCCAGCAGCGTATCTAACAGTCCCTACGAGCAGTACTTC. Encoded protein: CASSVSNSPYEQYF.

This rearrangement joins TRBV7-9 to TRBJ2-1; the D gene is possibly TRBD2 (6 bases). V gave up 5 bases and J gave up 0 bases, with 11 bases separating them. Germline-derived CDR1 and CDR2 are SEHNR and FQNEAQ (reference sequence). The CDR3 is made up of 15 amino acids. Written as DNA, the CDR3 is TGTGCCAGCAGCCAGCGGGTGAGCTCCTACAATGAGCAGTTCTTC. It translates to CASSQRVSSYNEQFF. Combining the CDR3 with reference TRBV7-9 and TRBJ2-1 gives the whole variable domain DTGVSQNPRHKITKRGQNVTFRCDPISEHNRLYWYRQTLGQGPEFLTYFQNEAQLEKSRLLSDRFSAERPKGSFSTLEIQRTEQGDSAMYLCASSQRVSSYNEQFFGPGTRLTVL.

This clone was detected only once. DNA of the CDR3: TGTGCCAGCAGCCCCTACGCGGGACAGGGGGCTGGTGAGCAGTACTTC. Its translation: CASSPYAGQGAGEQYF. The chain uses TRBV7-3 and TRBJ2-7; 12 bases match TRBD1. Germline CDR1 is SGHTA and CDR2 is FQGTGA. J was trimmed by 7 bases and V by 5 bases; bases with no gene match: 12. The CDR3 has 16 amino acids.